The rows below give T cell receptor beta chains drawn from one sample of a study of T cell responses to AZD1222 COVID-19 vaccine. The data were produced by immunoSEQ multiplex PCR, yet TCRdb's version contains in-frame clones alone and is incomplete. This table has approximately 110,000 clones, more than 70% appearing once. The sample here was peripheral blood, taken on day 0 of AZD1222 vaccination. Receptor source: an adult in good health. CDR3s include the opening cysteine and the closing phenylalanine or tryptophan. Fields, in order: J gene, V gene, D gene, CDR3 protein, CDR3 DNA. The D gene is left open where the match is weak.

J gene: TRBJ2-1; V gene: TRBV6-5; D gene: TRBD2; CDR3 protein: CASRETSGSYNEQFF; CDR3 DNA: TGTGCCAGCAGGGAGACTAGCGGGTCTTACAATGAGCAGTTCTTC
J gene: TRBJ1-2; V gene: TRBV6-6; D gene: TRBD1; CDR3 protein: CASRSGDRTWYGYTF; CDR3 DNA: TGTGCCAGCAGAAGCGGGGACAGAACCTGGTATGGCTACACCTTC
J gene: TRBJ2-3; V gene: TRBV5-6; D gene: .; CDR3 protein: CASSLEGLADTQYF; CDR3 DNA: TGTGCCAGCAGCTTGGAGGGCTTAGCGGATACGCAGTATTTT
J gene: TRBJ2-3; V gene: TRBV2; D gene: .; CDR3 protein: CASSDGDPTDTQYF; CDR3 DNA: TGTGCCAGCAGTGATGGCGACCCCACAGATACGCAGTATTTT
J gene: TRBJ1-6; V gene: TRBV28; D gene: TRBD1; CDR3 protein: CASSLRDRVRSPLHF; CDR3 DNA: TGTGCCAGCAGTTTAAGGGACAGGGTTCGGTCACCCCTCCACTTT
J gene: TRBJ2-7; V gene: TRBV6-6; D gene: .; CDR3 protein: CASSYLAYEQYF; CDR3 DNA: TGTGCCAGCAGTTACCTGGCCTACGAGCAGTACTTC
J gene: TRBJ1-4; V gene: TRBV6-6; D gene: .; CDR3 protein: CASTKEREPLTEKLFF; CDR3 DNA: TGTGCCAGCACCAAAGAGCGGGAACCCCTAACCGAAAAACTGTTTTTT
J gene: TRBJ1-1; V gene: TRBV29-1; D gene: .; CDR3 protein: CSVEDRGRGASTEAFF; CDR3 DNA: TGCAGCGTTGAAGATCGAGGGAGGGGCGCGTCTACTGAAGCTTTCTTT
J gene: TRBJ1-5; V gene: TRBV6-5; D gene: TRBD1; CDR3 protein: CASSDRGGSNQPQHF; CDR3 DNA: TGTGCCAGCAGCGACAGGGGTGGAAGCAATCAGCCCCAGCATTTT
J gene: TRBJ2-5; V gene: TRBV7-2; D gene: .; CDR3 protein: CASSRESSGSQYF; CDR3 DNA: TGTGCCAGCAGCCGAGAATCCAGCGGGTCCCAGTACTTC
J gene: TRBJ2-3; V gene: TRBV6-2/TRBV6-3; D gene: .; CDR3 protein: CASSYAGSDTQYF; CDR3 DNA: TGTGCCAGCAGTTATGCGGGATCAGATACGCAGTATTTT
J gene: TRBJ2-1; V gene: TRBV28; D gene: TRBD2; CDR3 protein: CANSRGEGYNEQFF; CDR3 DNA: TGTGCCAACTCCCGGGGGGAAGGTTACAATGAGCAGTTCTTC
J gene: TRBJ1-1; V gene: TRBV18; D gene: .; CDR3 protein: CASSREALNTEAFF; CDR3 DNA: TGTGCCAGCTCACGGGAGGCCCTGAACACTGAAGCTTTCTTT
J gene: TRBJ2-3; V gene: TRBV5-8; D gene: .; CDR3 protein: CASSPPGHSARIDTQYF; CDR3 DNA: TGTGCCAGCAGCCCGCCGGGACACTCAGCAAGGATTGATACGCAGTATTTT